The next 24 T cell receptor beta chains were all read from a single sample in a study of regulatory T cells in long-lasting Graves disease (dated by TCRdb to the early 2020s). The time point label here, explained by the study, means: persistent/refractory GD, antithyroid drugs over 5 years with positive TRAb. For both TCR sequencing and RNA sequencing, RNA was extracted from PBMCs using TRIzol. The library was built by means of multiplex PCR. The run used an Illumina HiSeq 4000. CDR3 regions were amplified by Arm-PCR with iRepertoire HTBI primers to construct TCR beta libraries. TCRdb applied fastp at Q25 and MiXCR to the public reads, then kept only in-frame beta chains. Each CDR3 protein gets just one entry, which takes the most common genes and DNA from the rows behind it. The table for this sample lists 450,000 or so distinct CDR3 sequences; less than 25% of them were counted only once. The leading ten clones occupy 6.5% to 8% of the sample.

The sequences come from peripheral blood mononuclear cells (PBMCs), collected when the disease was refractory, from a patient treated with antithyroid drugs. The source is a female donor with Graves disease.

The rearrangement links TRBV7-9 to TRBJ1-1; D might be TRBD1 (6 bases). This CDR3 contains 16 residues. Trimming left V 1 base short and J 4 bases short, with 16 bases between. From germline, CDR1 is SEHNR and CDR2 FQNEAQ (reference sequence). For the CDR3, the DNA is TGTGCCAGCAGCTTAGACGGGGGCCGGGGTGGCACTGAAGCTTTCTTT. It yields the protein CASSLDGGRGGTEAFF.

This clonotype occurred a few times. The chain combines TRBV12-3 or TRBV12-4 with TRBJ2-1; no definite D call. The CDR3 contains 15 residues. V was shortened by 2 bases and J by 3 bases, with 11 bases between the two germline ends. CDR3 DNA sequence: TGTGCCAGCAGTTTAAGGGATCGCCTCTACAATGAGCAGTTCTTC. Translated: CASSLRDRLYNEQFF.

Turning to this clonotype: This sequence may be a read error, since a much larger clone differs from it by one base. The chain links TRBV3-1 to TRBJ2-2; 7 bases agree with TRBD2. The germline CDR1 and CDR2 sequences are LGHDT and YNNKEL (reference sequence). This CDR3 region has 14 residues. Germline trimming cut 5 bases from V and 6 bases from J; bases unmatched to any gene: 6. Written as DNA, the CDR3 is TGTGCCAGCAGCTCGGGACTACGATCCGGGGAGCTGTTTTTT. Its protein is CASSSGLRSGELFF.

This clonotype was recorded once. With a much larger clone just one base away, this may be a read error. The chain is built from TRBV7-8 and TRBJ2-5, with D tentatively TRBD1 or TRBD2 (5 bases each). Per the germline V gene, CDR1 is SGHVS and CDR2 is FQNEAQ. This CDR3 is built from 15 residues. CDR3 protein: CVSSLLRRTQETQYF. In DNA, the CDR3 is TGTGTCAGCAGCTTGTTAAGGAGGACACAAGAGACCCAGTACTTC.

This clonotype was recorded many times. This rearrangement joins TRBV6-1 to TRBJ2-5; 8 bases line up with TRBD1. The V gene end was trimmed by 6 bases and the J gene end by 7 bases; junction bases not matched to a gene: 4. Germline V gives CDR1 MNHNS, CDR2 SASEGT. This CDR3 has 12 amino acids. Here the CDR3 DNA reads TGTGCCAGCAGCGCAGGGGGCGGGACCCAGTACTTC. Protein sequence: CASSAGGGTQYF.

The sample holds many counts of this clonotype. The rearrangement uses TRBV2 and TRBJ2-7; 7 nucleotides agree with TRBD2. The CDR3 contains 14 residues. Germline V gene data show CDR1 as SNHLY and CDR2 as FYNNEI. The J segment lost 3 bases and the V segment lost 6 bases, leaving 8 bases of the junction unmatched. The CDR3 DNA reads TGTGCCAGCAGCCTTAGCGGGCGATTCTACGAGCAGTACTTC. It is translated as CASSLSGRFYEQYF.

V gene TRBV10-2 combines with J gene TRBJ2-1, with D possibly matching TRBD2 (6 bases). CDR3 length: 15 residues. The V end was cut by 7 bases, the J end by 1 base, with 14 bases between. Germline values: CDR1 WSHSY, CDR2 SAAADI. CDR3 region: CASNLASTSYNEQFF. CDR3 in DNA: TGCGCCAGCAATCTAGCGAGTACTTCCTACAATGAGCAGTTCTTC.

This clonotype occurred a few times. The gene calls are TRBV29-1 and TRBJ2-7, with no clear D. There are 14 residues in the CDR3. Germline V gene sequence: CDR1 SQVTM, CDR2 ANQGSEA. V was trimmed by 4 bases and J by 0 bases, leaving 13 bases between them. The CDR3 DNA reads TGCAGCGTTGTCTTCCAGACACTCTCCTACGAGCAGTACTTC. It encodes CSVVFQTLSYEQYF.

The sample holds a few counts of this clonotype. V usage is TRBV6-2 or TRBV6-3 and J usage is TRBJ2-3; D unresolved. Trimming removed 7 bases from V and 4 bases from J, with 15 bases in between. Germline V CDR1 and CDR2: MNHEY, SVGEGT. The CDR3 totals 14 residues. The CDR3 DNA sequence: TGTGCCAGCACCCCGCGACCGGTATCAGATACGCAGTATTTT. Its translation is CASTPRPVSDTQYF.

Concerning this clonotype: Germline is not matched at one junction end, which may reflect a read error. This chain joins TRBV28 and TRBJ1-5; D might be TRBD1 (5 bases). There are 14 residues in the CDR3. Germline-derived CDR1 and CDR2 are MDHEN and SYDVKM. As DNA, the CDR3 is TGTGCCAGCAGTTACAGGCGGAGCAATCAGCTCCAGCATTTT. Residues: CASSYRRSNQLQHF.

This clonotype occurred many times. The rearrangement uses TRBV12-3 or TRBV12-4 and TRBJ1-6; tentatively, D is TRBD1 (6 bases). The V end lost 4 bases, the J end lost 5 bases, and 9 bases lay between the germline ends. This CDR3 is 14 amino acids long. The CDR3 DNA follows: TGTGCCAGCAGTTCTGGACAGAATAATTCACCCCTCCACTTT. Translation gives CASSSGQNNSPLHF.

Ten or more counts support this clonotype. CDR3 loop: CASSLIGGRRAEQYF. The CDR3 coding sequence is TGTGCCAGCAGTCTTATTGGCGGACGGCGGGCCGAGCAGTACTTC. This rearrangement joins TRBV12-3 or TRBV12-4 to TRBJ2-7; D might be TRBD2 (5 bases). There are 15 residues in the CDR3. V lost 5 bases, J lost 6 bases, and 20 bases lay in between.

This chain uses TRBV7-2 with TRBJ1-1, with 7 bases aligning to TRBD1. Germline V gives CDR1 SGHTA, CDR2 FQGNSA. Trimming at V came to 2 bases and at J to 1 base, leaving 10 bases not matched to a gene. There are 17 residues in the CDR3. This CDR3 reads CASSLKYPTGSNTEAFF. The CDR3 coding sequence is TGTGCCAGCAGCTTAAAATACCCGACAGGGTCGAACACTGAAGCTTTCTTT.

The CDR3 bases are TGTGCCAGCAGCGTAGGGGATTCAGGACTAGCGGGAATTGACGAGCAGTACTTC. This gives the protein CASSVGDSGLAGIDEQYF. The rearrangement links TRBV9 to TRBJ2-7, with 12 bases matching TRBD2. The CDR3 contains 18 residues. Germline CDR1 reads SGDLS; CDR2 reads YYNGEE. Trimming cost V 0 bases and J 5 bases; bases outside gene matches: 12.

This rearrangement joins TRBV14 to TRBJ2-7; weak D call: TRBD2 (5 bases). CDR3 length: 13 amino acids. Germline assignment: CDR1 SGHDN and CDR2 FVKESK. The V and J ends lost 6 bases and 4 bases respectively, with 13 bases between them. The CDR3 region has the DNA TGTGCCAGCAGACTAACGGGGAGATACGAGCAGTACTTC. Its protein product is CASRLTGRYEQYF.

This clonotype appeared a few times. V gene TRBV20-1 combines with J gene TRBJ1-2, with 7 bases fitting TRBD1. After removal of 5 bases from V and 2 bases from J, the junction contained 14 bases not matched to a gene. Germline loops: CDR1 DFQATT, CDR2 SNEGSKA (reference sequence). The CDR3 covers 16 residues. The CDR3 region has the DNA TGCAGTGCTGACCAGACAGGGTATGGGGGGAACTATGGCTACACCTTC. It encodes CSADQTGYGGNYGYTF.

At least ten counts were recorded for this clonotype. The chain carries TRBV27 and TRBJ2-7; D uncertain. Germline V lookup: CDR1 MNHEY, CDR2 SMNVEV (reference sequence). The ends were cut back, 5 bases at V and 0 bases at J, with 5 bases in the middle. This CDR3 has 12 residues. This CDR3 reads CASSHNSYEQYF. DNA for the CDR3: TGTGCCAGCAGTCACAACTCCTACGAGCAGTACTTC.

This clonotype was seen many times. The chain couples TRBV6-1 to TRBJ2-2; TRBD1 might be the D (6 bases). Germline V CDR1 and CDR2: MNHNS, SASEGT. Trimming took 7 bases from V and 2 from J, leaving 11 bases between them. The CDR3 has 14 residues. The CDR3 here is CASTQGANTGELFF. In DNA form, the CDR3 reads TGTGCCAGCACACAGGGCGCTAACACCGGGGAGCTGTTTTTT.

The chain carries TRBV4-1 and TRBJ1-1, with 9 bases matching TRBD1. The CDR3 sequence is 15 residues long. Germline assignment: CDR1 MGHRA and CDR2 YSYEKL. The ends lost 3 bases at V and 5 bases at J; junction bases unmatched: 7. The CDR3 loop reads CASSHPTGGKTEAFF. The CDR3 DNA sequence: TGCGCCAGCAGCCACCCGACAGGGGGGAAGACTGAAGCTTTCTTT.

Concerning this clonotype itself: At one boundary the junction diverges from the germline segment, which might be a read error. V usage is TRBV3-1 and J usage is TRBJ1-5; 10 nucleotides match TRBD1. Per germline, CDR1 LGHDT and CDR2 YNNKEL (reference sequence). CDR3 length: 17 amino acids. Written as DNA, the CDR3 is TGTGTCAGCAGCCAAGCCTCCGGGACAGGGGTCAATCAGCCCCAGCATTTT. The encoded protein is CVSSQASGTGVNQPQHF.

This clonotype turned up a few times. The chain links TRBV20-1 to TRBJ1-1; weak D call: TRBD1 (6 bases). Per germline, CDR1 DFQATT and CDR2 SNEGSKA (reference sequence). The length of the CDR3 is 12 residues. V was pared by 3 bases and J by 7 bases, with 12 bases between. This CDR3 reads CSASHGQLEAFF. CDR3 coding DNA: TGCAGTGCTAGCCACGGACAGCTTGAAGCTTTCTTT.

This clonotype has ten or more counts. The V call is TRBV2, the J call TRBJ1-2; no definite D call. This CDR3 comprises 14 residues. Trimming cost V 3 bases and J 1 base, with 9 bases left between them. CDR1 is SNHLY and CDR2 is FYNNEI in the germline V gene. The chain's CDR3 is CASSDIQFNYGYTF. CDR3 in DNA: TGTGCCAGCAGTGATATACAATTTAACTATGGCTACACCTTC. Looking up the rest from reference TRBV2 and TRBJ1-2 gives the full variable domain: EPEVTQTPSHQVTQMGQEVILRCVPISNHLYFYWYRQILGQKVEFLVSFYNNEISEKSEIFDDQFSVERPDGSNFTLKIRSTKLEDSAMYFCASSDIQFNYGYTFGSGTRLTVV.

There are many counts of this clonotype. The chain combines TRBV10-3 with TRBJ2-7, with D unclear. The CDR3 has 14 amino acids. V was clipped by 0 bases and J by 0 bases, with 6 bases between them. Germline V CDR1 and CDR2: ENHRY, SYGVKD. CDR3 nucleotides: TGTGCCATCAGTGAGTCGCCAGACTCCTACGAGCAGTACTTC. Protein product: CAISESPDSYEQYF.

This clonotype was seen many times. The chain has TRBV12-3 or TRBV12-4 and TRBJ1-1, with D uncertain. The CDR3 has 15 amino acids. Trimming took 7 bases from V and 6 from J, leaving 21 bases between them. The DNA of the CDR3 is TGTGCCAGCACCCATAGGGAGGGAAGGGTCCCTGAAGCTTTCTTT. It encodes CASTHREGRVPEAFF.